One sample yielded the 8 T cell receptor beta chains listed below, sequenced in a study of T cell repertoires in cytomegalovirus infection. TCRdb re-called the reads through MiXCR, storing one row per CDR3 protein. The sample shows approximately 250,000 distinct CDR3 sequences, around 9% of them seen only once. What was sequenced was PBMCs. The receptors here all came from a human donor in good health (CMV status not recorded). Some clones in this sample may be carry-over from other donors' samples.

This clonotype has more than one count but fewer than ten. J is TRBJ2-5 and V is TRBV7-9; 12 nucleotides align to TRBD2. The V gene end was trimmed by 3 bases and the J gene end by 0 bases; junction bases not matched to a gene: 5. The germline gives CDR1 SEHNR, CDR2 FQNEAQ (reference sequence). The CDR3 has 17 amino acids. The CDR3 region has the DNA TGTGCCAGCAGCTTCCGGACTAGCGGGATGTACCAAGAGACCCAGTACTTC. Residues: CASSFRTSGMYQETQYF.

V usage is TRBV28 and J usage is TRBJ2-5; 13 bases fit TRBD2. Germline V gene lookup returns CDR1 MDHEN and CDR2 SYDVKM. CDR3 length: 16 amino acids. The ends lost 5 bases at V and 4 bases at J; junction bases unmatched: 7. The CDR3 protein is CASSTTSGGARETQYF. The CDR3 region has the DNA TGTGCCAGCAGTACTACTAGCGGGGGGGCGAGAGAGACCCAGTACTTC. The whole variable domain, filled in from reference TRBV28 and TRBJ2-5, reads DVKVTQSSRYLVKRTGEKVFLECVQDMDHENMFWYRQDPGLGLRLIYFSYDVKMKEKGDIPEGYSVSREKKERFSLILESASTNQTSMYLCASSTTSGGARETQYFGPGTRLLVL.

Ten or more counts support this clonotype. The J gene is TRBJ1-1, the V gene TRBV7-2; unclear D gene. V was cut by 3 bases and J by 11 bases, with 16 bases left in between. The CDR3 has 13 residues. CDR1 and CDR2 (germline): SGHTA, FQGNSA. The CDR3 spells CASSFEIALGAFF. CDR3 nucleotides: TGTGCCAGCAGCTTCGAAATCGCGCTCGGCGCTTTCTTT.

The CDR3 loop reads CASSPRWTGRLDEQYF. CDR3 nucleotide sequence: TGTGCCAGCAGTCCCCGATGGACAGGGCGGTTGGACGAGCAGTACTTC. The chain joins TRBV6-2 or TRBV6-3 to TRBJ2-7, with 8 nucleotides matching TRBD1. The CDR3 is made up of 16 amino acids. Germline CDR1 MNHEY, CDR2 SVGEGT. V lost 5 bases to trimming and J lost 5 bases; unmatched junction nucleotides: 14.

This chain links TRBV6-5 with TRBJ1-4, with D unresolved. The germline V gene encodes CDR1 MNHEY and CDR2 SVGAGI. The CDR3 totals 16 residues. Deletions cut 2 bases from V and 3 bases from J, with 13 bases between. The CDR3 here is CASSYEVSPANEKLFF. DNA for the CDR3: TGTGCCAGCAGTTACGAGGTGTCTCCCGCTAATGAAAAACTGTTTTTT.

The table lists this clonotype with many counts. Here the CDR3 DNA reads TGTGCCATCACCGAGCCGGGACAAAACTATGGCTACACCTTC. This gives the protein CAITEPGQNYGYTF. V is TRBV10-3 and J is TRBJ1-2, with D perhaps matching TRBD1 (6 bases). CDR1 and CDR2 from the germline V gene are ENHRY and SYGVKD. Between the trimmed V and J ends, which lost 7 bases and 2 bases, there was a span of 14 bases. The CDR3 sequence is 14 residues long.

This rearrangement joins TRBV7-2 to TRBJ1-6; D is unclear. Germline values: CDR1 SGHTA, CDR2 FQGNSA. The CDR3 totals 15 residues. V dropped 3 bases and J dropped 2 bases, with 8 bases sitting between them. Written as DNA, the CDR3 is TGTGCCAGCAGCTTGGACCCAGCCTATAATTCACCCCTCCACTTT. It translates to CASSLDPAYNSPLHF.

This clonotype was detected ten times or more. The CDR3 region has the DNA TGTGCCAGCAGCGATCGCCCAGGCGAGCAGTACTTC. Translated, it gives CASSDRPGEQYF. This chain uses TRBV7-9 with TRBJ2-7, with D unclear. CDR3 length equals 12 residues. The germline gives CDR1 SEHNR, CDR2 FQNEAQ (reference sequence). Trimming removed 5 bases from V and 6 bases from J, with 11 bases in between.